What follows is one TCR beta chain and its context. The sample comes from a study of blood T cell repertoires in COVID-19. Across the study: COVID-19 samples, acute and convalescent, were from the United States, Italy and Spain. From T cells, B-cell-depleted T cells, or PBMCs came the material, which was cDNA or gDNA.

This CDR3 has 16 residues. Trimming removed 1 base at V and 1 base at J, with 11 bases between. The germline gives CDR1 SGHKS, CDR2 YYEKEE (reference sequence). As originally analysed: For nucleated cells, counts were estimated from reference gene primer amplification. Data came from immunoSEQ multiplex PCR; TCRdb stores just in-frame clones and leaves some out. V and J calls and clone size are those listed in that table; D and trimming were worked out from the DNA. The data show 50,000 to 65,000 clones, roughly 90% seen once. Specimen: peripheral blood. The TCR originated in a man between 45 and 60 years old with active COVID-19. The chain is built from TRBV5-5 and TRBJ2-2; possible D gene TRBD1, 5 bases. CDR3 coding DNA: TGTGCCAGCAGCTTGTTCCGGACAAGGAACACCGGGGAGCTGTTTTTT. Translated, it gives CASSLFRTRNTGELFF. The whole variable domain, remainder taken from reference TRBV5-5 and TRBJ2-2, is DAGVTQSPTHLIKTRGQQVTLRCSPISGHKSVSWYQQVLGQGPQFIFQYYEKEERGRGNFPDRFSARQFPNYSSELNVNALLLGDSALYLCASSLFRTRNTGELFFGEGSRLTVL.